The text below deals with one T cell receptor beta chain. This clone's antigen is unknown. The record has no base qualities; no much larger clone is one base away. Reading the germline V gene (reference sequence) gives CDR1 SEHNR and CDR2 FQNEAQ. V is shortened by 1 base, J by 7 bases, and the region joining them spans 10 bases. The CDR3 numbers 14 residues from cysteine through phenylalanine. Only the CDR3 DNA stays, 42 bases, in frame from base 1. The cohort was made up of approximately 700 healthy bone marrow donors. At the time of sampling, all cohort members were nominally healthy, though unrecorded immune exposures were likely present. The donor was CMV seronegative and belonged to the group of 380 or so seronegative cohort members. A peripheral blood sample was collected from each donor, and TCR beta sequencing was performed on peripheral blood mononuclear cells. The Qiagen DNeasy Blood Extraction Kit was used to extract genomic DNA from the blood cell samples.

This sample was taken from a study of cytomegalovirus exposure and HLA in healthy donors (dated by TCRdb to 2016 to 2017). About the full investigation: According to an earlier analysis of 550 to 750 of the donors, about 179 million T cells yielded approximately 120 million unique TCR beta sequences and more than 250 Gb of sequence data. Using immunosequencing, the study profiled T cell repertoires from fewer than 850 subjects and related those repertoires to cytomegalovirus serostatus. The later analysis used no new phenotypic data to find candidate immune exposures, relying instead on TCR beta sequences and their occurrence across donors. A separate validation cohort of roughly 130 different subjects was used in addition to the roughly 700-subject first cohort. Among the roughly 390 genotyped donors, approximately 76% belonged to the genetic ancestry cluster associated with self-reported Caucasian donors. HLA typing included class I and class II loci at four-digit resolution. Roughly 5 DR-DQ haplotypes were handled as single units for association and clustering because linkage in the cohort was strong. In a later genetic analysis, genome-wide SNP genotypes for 398 of the 666 donors were used, and that subset was treated as a discovery cohort. The study was designed to test whether signatures of past pathogen exposure could be identified by cataloging public T cell receptors. Among approximately 370 genotyped donors of the cohort, an average of about 240,000 unique TCR beta nucleotide sequences was sequenced per donor, of which about 18% were non-productive. About 330 gigabases of sequencing data and around 85 million unique TCR sequences made up an early release that covered nearly 650 HLA-typed donors. A later analysis re-analyzed previously published TCR beta repertoires from 650 to 800 donors and added high-resolution HLA genotyping to study TCR occurrence patterns. Typing coverage differed by locus: A, B, C, DRB1 and DQB1 were typed in about 620-640 donors, DQA1 in about 560, DPA1 in some 570, and DPB1 in about 450. All discovery cohort repertoires had been generated using a single sequencing platform. An earlier analysis of 587 of the donors used high-throughput TCR beta sequencing to judge whether each TCR beta V gene segment behaved as functional or pseudogenic. To predict cytomegalovirus infection status, the study combined high-throughput TCR immunosequencing, statistical association of individual TCRs with disease status, and machine learning. Donor age, sex, ethnicity and CMV serostatus were compiled alongside the repertoire data.

Results and caveats for the whole study, not just this receptor: Because the 87-base-pair reads could not distinguish some IMGT-functional V segments, including TRBV6-2 and TRBV6-3, those segments were excluded. The classifier was reported to diagnose cytomegalovirus status with high specificity and sensitivity in both the original and validation cohorts. This cohort had only TCR beta chains sequenced, and the lack of alpha or paired-chain data limited which features could be detected. A group of highly shared sequence variants was considered likely to be a technical artifact of the sequencing pipeline. At a false discovery rate of 0.05, a later analysis linked fewer than 20,000 TCR beta sequences to specific HLA alleles. In a later analysis, several top co-occurrence clusters were reported to appear linked to parvovirus B19, influenza, CMV and Epstein-Barr virus. Strong co-occurrence of HLA alleles, especially DR and DQ, made assigning TCR associations to individual alleles difficult. A further reported finding was that TCR beta sequences accurately predicted the HLA-A and HLA-B alleles for most subjects in the first cohort. According to a later analysis, most CMV-associated TCR beta chains appeared to be HLA-restricted, and the HLA associations seemed to be driven largely by CMV exposure. Broadly in line with IMGT annotations, most TCR beta V segments showed up in productive rearrangements about 87% or about 30% of the time in an earlier analysis of approximately 640 of the donors. Linkage disequilibrium might explain the correlated functional status among segregating V segments, but an unknown experimental factor could not be ruled out. In a later analysis, HLA-associated TCR beta chains were found to be more clonally expanded and to have lower generation probabilities than equally common non-associated chains. In a later genetic analysis, a missense DCLRE1C variant was associated with V-gene and J-gene trimming of TCR beta chains, and the association was replicated in an independent cohort. It was suggested by the authors that the approach could potentially be generalized to other disease states and immunological phenotypes. A total of 150 or so TCR beta chains were listed by the study as associated with cytomegalovirus. Compared with the roughly 600-donor mean, donors in an Asian-associated ancestry cluster had fewer N-insertions in productive TCRs, according to a later genetic analysis. Presence/absence analyses assumed roughly uniform sequencing depth across donors, an assumption that may not hold. A few of the identified cytomegalovirus-associated TCR beta chains were confirmed in vitro to be specific for cytomegalovirus antigens. Because HLA typing was missing for some donors at each locus, association tests included only the typed subset. CMV serostatus was the only immune exposure information available for the cohort. Most TCR sequences were observed very rarely across donors, whereas some public TCRs were present in many individuals. In a later analysis, TCR association rates were found to vary across HLA loci, with the most associated TCRs seen for DRB1 alleles and the fewest for HLA-C alleles. The earlier analysis of fewer than 750 of the donors excluded 15 to 20 rarely observed V segments, including chromosome 9 orphons, because counts were too low.

The library was generated by the immunoSEQ multiplex PCR assay. For the multiplex PCR, a mixture combining 60 forward primers for TCR Vbeta segments and 13 reverse primers for TCR Jbeta segments was used. The CDR3 region of rearranged TCR beta genes was amplified from genomic DNA by a multiplex PCR assay. The amplified TCR beta libraries were sequenced on the Illumina HiSeq System as 87-base-pair reads. For the original study's pipeline: A later analysis counted about 80 million unique TCR beta chains across the 550 to 750 repertoires, and 10 million to 12 million of these chains were shared by at least two donors. A nearest-neighbor algorithm error-corrected the raw reads and collapsed the reads into unique sequences, merging closely related sequences to remove PCR and sequencing errors. To assign V, D and J gene segments, CDR3 sequences were aligned to IMGT reference sequences. For a sequence to be retained, a match of at least six nucleotides to both a V gene segment and a J gene segment was required. A rearrangement counted as productive if the CDR3 had no stop codons and remained in frame with V and J, and every other rearrangement counted as non-productive. Following IMGT convention, CDR3 was defined as the stretch from the second conserved V-encoded cysteine to the conserved J-encoded phenylalanine. In an earlier analysis of 500 to 650 of the donors, sequences lacking an unambiguous match to a single V gene segment were excluded. An earlier analysis of just under 600 of the donors called V segments functional above 56.7% productive rearrangements and segregating when the between-donor standard deviation exceeded 5%. To diagnose cytomegalovirus status from the catalog of TCR beta chain sequences, a statistical classification framework was built. In a later analysis, V and J genes were assigned by comparing TCR nucleotide sequences against IMGT/GENE-DB human TR gene sequences. Using the TCRdist pipeline, a later analysis assigned CDR3 sequences along with most-parsimonious VDJ recombination scenarios. A later analysis defined each TCR beta chain by its CDR3 amino acid sequence plus V-gene family, and excluded reads lacking a unique V-gene family. To address suspected cross-contamination and a sequencing artifact, a later analysis removed several hundred highly shared, low-generation-probability nucleotide sequences. In a later analysis, a clonal expansion index was calculated for each public chain from normalized within-repertoire ranks of inferred template counts. A later analysis computed generation probabilities with a VDJ recombination model fitted to out-of-frame rearrangements, and checked the results against IGoR. A later analysis scored TCR-TCR, TCR-HLA and TCR-CMV co-occurrence with hypergeometric tests, applying a repertoire-size bias correction to TCR pairs. In a later analysis, false discovery rates were estimated by permuting HLA or CMV assignments 20 times. In a later analysis, co-occurring TCRs were grouped using DBSCAN, with TCRdist sequence similarity added in when clustering inside HLA-allele-positive subsets. Repertoires with fewer than 30,000 or more than 120,000 public chains, plus five repertoires with anomalous nucleotide sharing, were excluded from co-occurrence clustering. TCRdb retrieved this table from immuneACCESS and kept in-frame rearrangements only. Not all clones are present; in checked studies, unresolved V genes account for under half, and no reason is known for the remainder. The V and J calls and clone size are taken from that table; D and trimming were inferred from the DNA. The sample includes roughly 180,000 clones, with roughly 82% observed a single time. In total, the top ten clones hold about 1.5% of the sample.

The chain links TRBV7-9 with TRBJ1-4; TRBD1 might be the D gene, on 5 matching bases. The sequencing input was PBMCs. This TCR derives from a man in his forties in good health and CMV-seronegative. The bases read TGTGCCAGCAGCTTAGGGCAGGGTGGTGAAAAACTGTTTTTT. Protein translation: CASSLGQGGEKLFF. Reference TRBV7-9 and TRBJ1-4 genes cover what lies past the CDR3, so the full variable domain is DTGVSQNPRHKITKRGQNVTFRCDPISEHNRLYWYRQTLGQGPEFLTYFQNEAQLEKSRLLSDRFSAERPKGSFSTLEIQRTEQGDSAMYLCASSLGQGGEKLFFGSGTQLSVL.